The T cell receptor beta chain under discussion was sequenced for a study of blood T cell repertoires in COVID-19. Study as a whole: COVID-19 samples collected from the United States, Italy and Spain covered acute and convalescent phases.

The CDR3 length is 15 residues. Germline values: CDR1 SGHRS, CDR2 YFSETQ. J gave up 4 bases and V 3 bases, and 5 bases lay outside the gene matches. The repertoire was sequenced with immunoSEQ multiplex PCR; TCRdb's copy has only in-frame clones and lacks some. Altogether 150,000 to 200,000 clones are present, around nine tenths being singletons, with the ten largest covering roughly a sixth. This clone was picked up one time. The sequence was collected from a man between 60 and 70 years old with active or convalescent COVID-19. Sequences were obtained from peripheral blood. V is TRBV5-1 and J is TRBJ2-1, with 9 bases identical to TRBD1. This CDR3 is CASSWDRVGYNEQFF. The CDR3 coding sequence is TGCGCCAGCAGCTGGGACAGGGTAGGTTACAATGAGCAGTTCTTC. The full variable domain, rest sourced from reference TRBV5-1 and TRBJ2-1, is KAGVTQTPRYLIKTRGQQVTLSCSPISGHRSVSWYQQTPGQGLQFLFEYFSETQRNKGNFPGRFSGRQFSNSRSEMNVSTLELGDSALYLCASSWDRVGYNEQFFGPGTRLTVL.